Listed below are T cell receptor beta chains from one sample, sequenced in a study of PD-L1 blockade in urothelial cancer. Measured with immunoSEQ multiplex PCR; TCRdb has only the in-frame clones, and not every one. Of 33,000 or so clones in the sample, approximately 80% are singletons; the top ten hold 6.8%. The sample was PBMCs, taken around atezolizumab (anti-PD-L1) treatment. These receptors were collected from a man between 60 and 75 years old with urothelial cancer. Each CDR3 is given with its conserved first and last residue. A D gene is named only where the DNA matches it firmly. Clone size is given for some rows only: seen once, a few or many times, or a class if the clone is expanded.

TRBJ1-4 | TRBV9 | . | . | CASSAGGATNEKLFF | TGTGCCAGCAGCGCCGGGGGGGCAACTAATGAAAAACTGTTTTTT
TRBJ2-3 | TRBV28 | TRBD2 | . | CASSLKAGTRDTQYF | TGTGCCAGCAGCTTAAAAGCGGGGACCCGGGATACGCAGTATTTT
TRBJ2-7 | TRBV5-1 | TRBD1 | . | CASSLAPGQGWGYEQYF | TGCGCCAGCAGCTTGGCCCCGGGACAGGGGTGGGGCTACGAGCAGTACTTC
TRBJ1-1 | TRBV5-1 | . | . | CASSIDFPANTEAFF | TGCGCCAGCAGCATAGACTTTCCGGCGAACACTGAAGCTTTCTTT
TRBJ2-7 | TRBV5-1 | TRBD2 | . | CASSTSLGGVEQYF | TGCGCCAGCAGCACCTCCTTGGGGGGGGTCGAGCAGTACTTC
TRBJ2-1 | TRBV29-1 | TRBD1 | . | CSVEWTGKYNEQFF | TGCAGCGTTGAATGGACAGGAAAGTACAATGAGCAGTTCTTC
TRBJ2-3 | TRBV5-1 | TRBD1 | few | CASSARTGGTDTQYF | TGCGCCAGCAGCGCACGGACAGGGGGCACAGATACGCAGTATTTT
TRBJ2-1 | TRBV7-8 | TRBD2 | . | CASSYLAGVRNEQFF | TGTGCCAGCAGTTACCTCGCGGGGGTGAGGAATGAGCAGTTCTTC
TRBJ1-2 | TRBV10-3 | TRBD1 | . | CATNGQEYYGYTF | TGTGCCACCAATGGACAGGAATACTATGGCTACACCTTC
TRBJ2-5 | TRBV11-2 | TRBD2 | . | CASSLWVPSGGGETQYF | TGTGCCAGCAGCTTATGGGTTCCTAGCGGGGGTGGGGAGACCCAGTACTTC
TRBJ1-2 | TRBV29-1 | . | . | CSVEDYLGGAQGYTF | TGCAGCGTTGAAGACTACCTTGGGGGGGCGCAGGGCTACACCTTC
TRBJ2-3 | TRBV6-5 | TRBD2 | . | CASNLAGGTTDTQYF | TGTGCCAGCAACCTAGCGGGCGGAACCACAGATACGCAGTATTTT
TRBJ1-6 | TRBV6-5 | TRBD1 | . | CASRDRGQDSPLHF | TGTGCCAGCAGGGACAGGGGGCAGGATTCACCCCTCCACTTT
TRBJ2-5 | TRBV29-1 | TRBD2 | . | CSAGGAAGGPWETQYF | TGCAGCGCCGGGGGCGCAGCGGGGGGTCCGTGGGAGACCCAGTACTTC
TRBJ1-3 | TRBV20-1 | . | . | CSVELGNTIYF | TGCAGTGTAGAATTAGGAAACACCATATATTTT
TRBJ2-1 | TRBV28 | TRBD2 | . | CASSLYSSGYNEQFF | TGTGCCAGCAGTTTATATTCTAGCGGGTACAATGAGCAGTTCTTC
TRBJ2-2 | TRBV28 | TRBD2 | few | CASSPGPGLASRRTGELFF | TGTGCCAGCAGCCCGGGACCGGGACTAGCGTCGCGAAGGACCGGGGAGCTGTTTTTT
TRBJ1-4 | TRBV25-1 | . | . | CASSDLEGDEKLFF | TGTGCCAGCAGTGATCTTGAAGGGGATGAAAAACTGTTTTTT
TRBJ2-1 | TRBV2 | . | few | CASSEGLNNEQFF | TGTGCCAGCAGTGAAGGGCTTAACAATGAGCAGTTCTTC
TRBJ1-5 | TRBV5-8 | . | . | CASSLAWGRGNQPQHF | TGTGCCAGCAGCTTGGCCTGGGGCCGAGGCAATCAGCCCCAGCATTTT
TRBJ1-1 | TRBV28 | . | . | CASSYRFGNTEAFF | TGTGCCAGCAGTTACAGGTTCGGGAACACTGAAGCTTTCTTT
TRBJ1-5 | TRBV13 | . | few | CASSLGHTNQPQHF | TGTGCCAGCAGCTTGGGACACACCAATCAGCCCCAGCATTTT
TRBJ2-1 | TRBV6-5 | TRBD2 | few | CASSRSGTSGNEQFF | TGTGCCAGCAGTAGGAGCGGGACCTCGGGCAATGAGCAGTTCTTC
TRBJ2-7 | TRBV11-2 | . | . | CASSLPQEQGFEQYF | TGTGCCAGCAGCTTACCCCAAGAACAGGGATTCGAGCAGTACTTC
TRBJ1-6 | TRBV9 | . | few | CASSRDRDNSPLHF | TGTGCCAGCAGCCGGGATAGAGATAATTCACCCCTCCACTTT
TRBJ2-3 | TRBV5-6 | . | . | CASSPSGTRGDTQYF | TGTGCCAGCAGCCCCTCGGGTACCCGTGGGGATACGCAGTATTTT
TRBJ2-3 | TRBV11-2 | TRBD2 | . | CASSLDSGVLDTQYF | TGTGCCAGCAGCTTAGATAGCGGGGTCCTAGATACGCAGTATTTT
TRBJ2-3 | TRBV5-1 | TRBD2 | . | CASSLDSGGGNTQYF | TGCGCCAGCAGCTTAGATAGCGGGGGAGGGAATACGCAGTATTTT
TRBJ1-1 | TRBV29-1 | . | . | CSVTIGGSTEAFF | TGCAGCGTTACCATCGGGGGGAGCACTGAAGCTTTCTTT
TRBJ1-2 | TRBV19 | TRBD1 | . | CASTPRDRPYGYTF | TGTGCCAGTACTCCACGGGACAGACCATATGGCTACACCTTC
TRBJ2-5 | TRBV7-9 | . | medium-sized | CASSPTGTPQETQYF | TGTGCCAGCAGTCCCACAGGGACCCCCCAAGAGACCCAGTACTTC
TRBJ1-1 | TRBV2 | TRBD1 | . | CASTPDRATEAFF | TGTGCCAGCACCCCGGACAGGGCCACTGAAGCTTTCTTT
TRBJ1-5 | TRBV4-1 | TRBD1 | . | CASSQQGQGIQPQHF | TGCGCCAGCAGCCAACAAGGACAGGGGATCCAGCCCCAGCATTTT
TRBJ2-5 | TRBV4-1 | TRBD2 | . | CASSQTSGGATGETQYF | TGCGCCAGCAGCCAGACTAGCGGGGGGGCAACTGGGGAGACCCAGTACTTC
TRBJ1-5 | TRBV19 | . | few | CASTQSSNQPQHF | TGTGCCAGTACGCAGTCTAGCAATCAGCCCCAGCATTTT
TRBJ2-7 | TRBV10-3 | . | . | CAISGEEGPIDEQYF | TGTGCCATCAGTGGGGAGGAGGGGCCGATCGACGAGCAGTACTTC
TRBJ2-5 | TRBV12-2 | . | . | CASTSEDQETQYF | TGTGCAAGTACCTCCGAGGATCAAGAGACCCAGTACTTC
TRBJ2-1 | TRBV2 | . | . | CASSAVANEQFF | TGTGCCAGCAGCGCGGTAGCTAATGAGCAGTTCTTC
TRBJ1-3 | TRBV19 | . | . | CASTAGRSGNTIYF | TGTGCCAGTACCGCAGGGAGGTCTGGAAACACCATATATTTT
TRBJ2-7 | TRBV15 | . | . | CATRSGGQGFYEQYF | TGTGCCACCAGAAGCGGGGGACAGGGTTTCTACGAGCAGTACTTC
TRBJ1-6 | TRBV6-5 | . | few | CASMRQGNSPLHF | TGTGCCAGCATGAGGCAGGGGAATTCACCCCTCCACTTT
TRBJ1-5 | TRBV28 | TRBD1 | . | CASSYGQGTNQPQHF | TGTGCCAGCAGTTACGGACAGGGCACAAATCAGCCCCAGCATTTT
TRBJ1-4 | TRBV25-1 | TRBD1 | . | CASKRTGGEEKLFF | TGTGCCAGCAAGCGGACAGGGGGCGAGGAAAAACTGTTTTTT
TRBJ2-7 | TRBV19 | TRBD1 | . | CASSISGTGSYEQYF | TGTGCCAGTAGTATATCTGGGACAGGATCCTACGAGCAGTACTTC
TRBJ1-2 | TRBV28 | . | medium-sized | CASSFPSGYYGYTF | TGTGCCAGCAGTTTTCCTTCCGGGTACTATGGCTACACCTTC
TRBJ1-5 | TRBV2 | . | . | CASSEFPDQPQHF | TGTGCCAGCAGTGAATTTCCAGATCAGCCCCAGCATTTT
TRBJ2-7 | TRBV7-6 | . | . | CASSLAVGLGYEQYF | TGTGCCAGCAGCTTAGCGGTAGGACTCGGGTACGAGCAGTACTTC
TRBJ1-2 | TRBV10-3 | . | few | CAIREGQTGGYTF | TGTGCCATCAGGGAAGGACAGACAGGTGGCTACACCTTC
TRBJ2-1 | TRBV6-5 | . | . | CASSYHDRNEQFF | TGTGCCAGCAGTTACCACGACAGGAATGAGCAGTTCTTC
TRBJ2-5 | TRBV7-9 | . | . | CASSLDRETQYF | TGTGCCAGCAGCTTAGATCGTGAGACCCAGTACTTC
TRBJ1-5 | TRBV5-5 | TRBD1 | . | CASSKGQGAGNYQPQHF | TGTGCCAGCAGTAAGGGACAGGGGGCTGGAAATTATCAGCCCCAGCATTTT